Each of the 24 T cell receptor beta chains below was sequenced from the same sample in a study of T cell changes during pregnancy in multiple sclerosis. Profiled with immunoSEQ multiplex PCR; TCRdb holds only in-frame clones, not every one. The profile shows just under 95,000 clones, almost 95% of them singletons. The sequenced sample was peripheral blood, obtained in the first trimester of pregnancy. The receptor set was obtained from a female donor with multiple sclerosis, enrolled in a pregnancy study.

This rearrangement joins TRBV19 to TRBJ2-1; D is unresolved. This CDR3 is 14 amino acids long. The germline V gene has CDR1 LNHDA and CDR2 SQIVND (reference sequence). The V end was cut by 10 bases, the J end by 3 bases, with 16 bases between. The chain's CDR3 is CATNLRAGYNEQFF. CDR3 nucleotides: TGTGCCACCAACCTCCGCGCTGGCTACAATGAGCAGTTCTTC.

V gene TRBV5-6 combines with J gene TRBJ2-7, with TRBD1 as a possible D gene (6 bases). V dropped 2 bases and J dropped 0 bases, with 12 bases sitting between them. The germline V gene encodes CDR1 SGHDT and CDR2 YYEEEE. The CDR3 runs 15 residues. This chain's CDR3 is CASSFRGTGSYEQYF. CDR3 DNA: TGTGCCAGCAGCTTCAGGGGTACGGGCTCCTACGAGCAGTACTTC.

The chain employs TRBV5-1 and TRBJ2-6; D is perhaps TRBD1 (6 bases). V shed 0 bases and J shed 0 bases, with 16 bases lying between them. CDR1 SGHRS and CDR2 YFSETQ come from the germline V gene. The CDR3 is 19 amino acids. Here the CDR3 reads CASSLAVISGDSGANVLTF. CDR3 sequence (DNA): TGCGCCAGCAGCTTGGCCGTTATTTCAGGGGACTCTGGGGCCAACGTCCTGACTTTC.

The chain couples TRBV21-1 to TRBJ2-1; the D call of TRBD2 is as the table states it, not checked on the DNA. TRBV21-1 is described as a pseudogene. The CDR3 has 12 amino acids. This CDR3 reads CASRNRTSEQFF. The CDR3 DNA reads TGTGCCAGCAGGAATCGGACTTCTGAGCAGTTCTTC.

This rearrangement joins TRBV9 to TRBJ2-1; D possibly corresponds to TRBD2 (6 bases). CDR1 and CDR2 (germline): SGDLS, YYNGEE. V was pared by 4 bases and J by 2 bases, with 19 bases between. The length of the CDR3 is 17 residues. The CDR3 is CASSPTGGKTPYNEQFF. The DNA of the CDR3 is TGTGCCAGCAGCCCCACTGGCGGGAAAACCCCCTACAATGAGCAGTTCTTC.

CDR3 sequence (DNA): TGTGCCATCAGTAAGCGGGAGGTCTCCTACGAGCAGTACTTC. Protein sequence: CAISKREVSYEQYF. The rearrangement joins TRBV10-3 to TRBJ2-7, with TRBD2 identical over 9 bases. The trim removed 5 bases at V and 0 bases at J, leaving 2 bases unmatched. Germline loops: CDR1 ENHRY, CDR2 SYGVKD. This CDR3 is built from 14 residues.

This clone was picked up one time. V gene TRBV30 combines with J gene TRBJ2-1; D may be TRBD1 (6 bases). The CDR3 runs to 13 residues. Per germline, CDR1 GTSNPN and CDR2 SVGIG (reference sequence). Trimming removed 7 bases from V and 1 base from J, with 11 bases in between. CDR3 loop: CASTGKSYNEQFF. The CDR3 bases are TGTGCCTCTACAGGGAAATCCTACAATGAGCAGTTCTTC.

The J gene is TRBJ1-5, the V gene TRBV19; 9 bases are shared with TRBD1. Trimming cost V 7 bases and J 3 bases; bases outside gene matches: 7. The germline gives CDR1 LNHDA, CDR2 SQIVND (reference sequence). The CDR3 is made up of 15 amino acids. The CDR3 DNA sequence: TGTGCCAGTATTGCGGGACAGGGACACAATCAGCCCCAGCATTTT. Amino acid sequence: CASIAGQGHNQPQHF. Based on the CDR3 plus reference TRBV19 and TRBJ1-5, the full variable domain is DGGITQSPKYLFRKEGQNVTLSCEQNLNHDAMYWYRQDPGQGLRLIYYSQIVNDFQKGDIAEGYSVSREKKESFPLTVTSAQKNPTAFYLCASIAGQGHNQPQHFGDGTRLSIL.

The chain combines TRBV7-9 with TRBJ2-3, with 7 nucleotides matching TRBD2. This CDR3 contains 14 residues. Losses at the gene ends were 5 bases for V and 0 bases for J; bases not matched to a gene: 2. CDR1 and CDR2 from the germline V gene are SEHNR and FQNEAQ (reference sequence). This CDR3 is CASSEAGSTDTQYF. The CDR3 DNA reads TGTGCCAGCAGCGAAGCGGGGAGCACAGATACGCAGTATTTT.

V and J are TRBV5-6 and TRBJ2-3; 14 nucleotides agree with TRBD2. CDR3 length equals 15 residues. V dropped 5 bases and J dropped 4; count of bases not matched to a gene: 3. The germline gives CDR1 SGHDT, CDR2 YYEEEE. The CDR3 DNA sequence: TGTGCCAGCAGTCGGACTAGCGGGAGGTCAGATACGCAGTATTTT. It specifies CASSRTSGRSDTQYF.

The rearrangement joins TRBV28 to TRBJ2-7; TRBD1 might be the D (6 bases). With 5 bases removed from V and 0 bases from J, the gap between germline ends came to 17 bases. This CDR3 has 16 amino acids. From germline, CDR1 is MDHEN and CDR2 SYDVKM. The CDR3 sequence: CASSLIGQLSSYEQYF. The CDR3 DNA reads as TGTGCCAGCAGTCTAATAGGACAGTTAAGCTCCTACGAGCAGTACTTC.

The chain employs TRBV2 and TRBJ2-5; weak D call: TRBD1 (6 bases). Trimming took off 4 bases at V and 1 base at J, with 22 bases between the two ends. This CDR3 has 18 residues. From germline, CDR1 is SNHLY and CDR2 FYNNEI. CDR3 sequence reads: CASSGLPFDRTAQETQYF. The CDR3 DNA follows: TGTGCCAGCAGTGGTCTTCCCTTTGACAGGACCGCCCAAGAGACCCAGTACTTC. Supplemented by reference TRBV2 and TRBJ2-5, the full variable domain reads EPEVTQTPSHQVTQMGQEVILRCVPISNHLYFYWYRQILGQKVEFLVSFYNNEISEKSEIFDDQFSVERPDGSNFTLKIRSTKLEDSAMYFCASSGLPFDRTAQETQYFGPGTRLLVL.

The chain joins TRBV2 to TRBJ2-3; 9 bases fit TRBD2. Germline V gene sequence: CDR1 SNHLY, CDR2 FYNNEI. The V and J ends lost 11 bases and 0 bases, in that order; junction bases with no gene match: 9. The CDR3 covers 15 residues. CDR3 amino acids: CACGGAIGSTDTQYF. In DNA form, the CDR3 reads TGTGCCTGCGGGGGGGCTATCGGGAGCACAGATACGCAGTATTTT.

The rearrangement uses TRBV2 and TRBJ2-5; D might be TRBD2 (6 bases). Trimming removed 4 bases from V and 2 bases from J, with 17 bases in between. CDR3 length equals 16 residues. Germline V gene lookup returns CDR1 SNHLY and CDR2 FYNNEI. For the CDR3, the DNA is TGTGCCAGCAGTGGGGGCGGGAACCAAAGGCAAGAGACCCAGTACTTC. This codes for CASSGGGNQRQETQYF.

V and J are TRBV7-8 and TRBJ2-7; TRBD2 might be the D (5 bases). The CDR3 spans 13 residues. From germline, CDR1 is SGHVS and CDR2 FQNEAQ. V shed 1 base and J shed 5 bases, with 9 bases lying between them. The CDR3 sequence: CASSLEWGDEQYF. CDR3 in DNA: TGTGCCAGCAGCTTAGAGTGGGGAGACGAGCAGTACTTC.

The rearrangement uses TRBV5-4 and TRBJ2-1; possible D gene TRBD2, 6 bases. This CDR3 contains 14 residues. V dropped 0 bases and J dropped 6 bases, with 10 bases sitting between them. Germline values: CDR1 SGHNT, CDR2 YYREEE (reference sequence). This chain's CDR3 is CASSLVLAINEQFF. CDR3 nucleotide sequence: TGTGCCAGCAGCTTGGTACTAGCCATCAATGAGCAGTTCTTC.

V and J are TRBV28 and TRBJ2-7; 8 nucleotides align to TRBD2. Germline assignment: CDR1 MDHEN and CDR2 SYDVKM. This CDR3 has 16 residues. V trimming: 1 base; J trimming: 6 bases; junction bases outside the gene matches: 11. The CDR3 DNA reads TGTGCCAGCAGTTTATTGGCTAGCGGGCAGGCCCTCGAGCAGTACTTC. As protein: CASSLLASGQALEQYF.

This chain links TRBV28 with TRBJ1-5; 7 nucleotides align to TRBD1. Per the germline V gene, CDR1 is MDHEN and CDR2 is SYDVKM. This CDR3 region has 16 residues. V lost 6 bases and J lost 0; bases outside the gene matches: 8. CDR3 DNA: TGTGCCAGCAGCGATCATGGACAGGCTAGCAATCAGCCCCAGCATTTT. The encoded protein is CASSDHGQASNQPQHF.

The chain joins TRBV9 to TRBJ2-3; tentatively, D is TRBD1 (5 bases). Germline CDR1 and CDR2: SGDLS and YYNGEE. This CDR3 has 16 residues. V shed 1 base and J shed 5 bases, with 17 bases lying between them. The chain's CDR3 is CASSVQGSGRGDTQYF. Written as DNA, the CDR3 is TGTGCCAGCAGCGTACAGGGATCAGGGCGTGGAGATACGCAGTATTTT.

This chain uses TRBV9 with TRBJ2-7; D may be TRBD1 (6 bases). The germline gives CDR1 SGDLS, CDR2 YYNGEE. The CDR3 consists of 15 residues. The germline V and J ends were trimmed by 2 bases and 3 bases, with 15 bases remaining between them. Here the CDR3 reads CASSVGTPAVYEQYF. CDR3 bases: TGTGCCAGCAGCGTCGGGACACCGGCAGTCTACGAGCAGTACTTC.

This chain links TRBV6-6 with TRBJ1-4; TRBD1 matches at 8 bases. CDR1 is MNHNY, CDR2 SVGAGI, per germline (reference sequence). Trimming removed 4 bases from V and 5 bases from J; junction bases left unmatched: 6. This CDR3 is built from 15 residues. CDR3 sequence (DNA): TGTGCCAGCAGTTCGGGACAGGTCTTGAATGAAAAACTGTTTTTT. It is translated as CASSSGQVLNEKLFF.

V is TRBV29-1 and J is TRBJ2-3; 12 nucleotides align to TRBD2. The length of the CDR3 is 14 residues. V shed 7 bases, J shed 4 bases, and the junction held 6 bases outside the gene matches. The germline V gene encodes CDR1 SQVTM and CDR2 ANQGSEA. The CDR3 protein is CSARTSGIADTQYF. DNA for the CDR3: TGCAGCGCCAGGACTAGCGGGATTGCAGATACGCAGTATTTT.

The CDR3 sequence is CASSFVWGGSGQETQYF. The DNA of the CDR3 is TGTGCCAGCAGTTTTGTGTGGGGAGGCAGTGGACAAGAGACCCAGTACTTC. The chain combines TRBV27 with TRBJ2-5, with D possibly being TRBD2 (6 bases). This CDR3 has 17 amino acids. V was trimmed by 3 bases and J by 2 bases, leaving 19 bases between them. The germline V gene has CDR1 MNHEY and CDR2 SMNVEV (reference sequence).

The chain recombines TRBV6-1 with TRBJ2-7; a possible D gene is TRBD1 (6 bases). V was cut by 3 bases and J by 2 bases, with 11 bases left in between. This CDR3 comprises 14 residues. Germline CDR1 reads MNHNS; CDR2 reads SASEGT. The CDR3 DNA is TGTGCCAGCAGTGATGACAGGTTTCCCTACGAGCAGTACTTC. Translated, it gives CASSDDRFPYEQYF.